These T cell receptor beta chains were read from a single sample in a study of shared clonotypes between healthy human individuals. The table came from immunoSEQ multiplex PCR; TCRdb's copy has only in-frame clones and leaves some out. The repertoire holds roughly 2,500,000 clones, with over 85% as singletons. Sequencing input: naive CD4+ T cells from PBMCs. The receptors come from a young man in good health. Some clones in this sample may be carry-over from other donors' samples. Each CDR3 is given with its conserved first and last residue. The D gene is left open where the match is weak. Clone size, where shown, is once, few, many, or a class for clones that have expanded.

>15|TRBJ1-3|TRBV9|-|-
CASSVSASNRNTIYF
TGTGCCAGCAGCGTATCAGCTTCTAACAGAAACACCATATATTTT
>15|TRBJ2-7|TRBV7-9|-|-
CASSLGREVADEQYF
TGTGCCAGCAGCTTAGGGAGGGAGGTCGCCGACGAGCAGTACTTC
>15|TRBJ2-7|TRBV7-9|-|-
CASSRGVGLSYEQYF
TGTGCCAGCAGCCGCGGGGTCGGCCTCTCCTACGAGCAGTACTTC
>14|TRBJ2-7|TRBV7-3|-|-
CASSPWGPGSEQYF
TGTGCCAGCAGCCCATGGGGACCCGGGTCCGAGCAGTACTTC
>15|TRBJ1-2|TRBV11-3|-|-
CASSLEEETNYGYTF
TGTGCCAGCAGCTTGGAGGAGGAGACTAACTATGGCTACACCTTC
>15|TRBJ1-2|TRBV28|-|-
CASGPRAGLRGGYTF
TGTGCCAGCGGCCCCCGGGCAGGGCTAAGGGGAGGCTACACCTTC
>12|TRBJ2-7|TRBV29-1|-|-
CSVPAGNHEQYF
TGCAGCGTTCCGGCAGGGAACCACGAGCAGTACTTC
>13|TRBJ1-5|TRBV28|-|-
CASSLDGYQPQHF
TGTGCCAGCAGTCTCGACGGTTATCAGCCCCAGCATTTT
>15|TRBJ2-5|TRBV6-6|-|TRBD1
CASTRGQGYSETQYF
TGTGCCAGCACCAGGGGACAGGGATACTCAGAGACCCAGTACTTC
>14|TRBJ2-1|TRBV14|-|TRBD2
CASSQEAGRGEQFF
TGTGCCAGCAGCCAAGAAGCGGGAAGAGGTGAGCAGTTCTTC
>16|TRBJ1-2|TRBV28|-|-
CASSFPVIRPAYGYTF
TGTGCCAGCAGTTTCCCCGTTATTCGCCCGGCCTATGGCTACACCTTC
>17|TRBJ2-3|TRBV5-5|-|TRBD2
CASSPGALGLFTDTQYF
TGTGCCAGCAGCCCCGGGGCCTTGGGACTATTCACAGATACGCAGTATTTT
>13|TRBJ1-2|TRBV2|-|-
CASSGYEGYGYTF
TGTGCCAGCAGTGGGTATGAGGGCTATGGCTACACCTTC
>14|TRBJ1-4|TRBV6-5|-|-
CASSSPGLNEKLFF
TGTGCCAGCAGTTCCCCAGGGTTGAATGAAAAACTGTTTTTT
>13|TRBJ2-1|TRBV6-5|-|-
CASSYRQYNEQFF
TGTGCCAGCAGTTACCGGCAATACAATGAGCAGTTCTTC
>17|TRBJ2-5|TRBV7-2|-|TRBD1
CASSFLTTGSKGETQYF
TGTGCCAGCAGCTTCCTAACGACAGGGTCAAAGGGCGAGACCCAGTACTTC
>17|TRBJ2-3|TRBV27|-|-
CASRPFGGSGSTDTQYF
TGTGCCAGCCGCCCCTTCGGTGGTAGCGGAAGCACAGATACGCAGTATTTT
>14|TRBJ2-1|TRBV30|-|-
CAWSVTGTYNEQFF
TGTGCCTGGAGTGTGACGGGAACCTACAATGAGCAGTTCTTC
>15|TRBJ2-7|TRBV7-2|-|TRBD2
CTSSSESGSSYEQYF
TGTACCAGCAGCTCTGAAAGCGGGAGCTCCTACGAGCAGTACTTC
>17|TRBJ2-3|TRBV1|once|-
CTSSQDQAGGRTDTQYF
TGCACCAGCAGCCAAGATCAAGCGGGAGGCCGCACAGATACGCAGTATTTT
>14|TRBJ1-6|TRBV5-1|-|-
CASSLSQGGSPLHF
TGCGCCAGCAGCTTGTCACAGGGAGGTTCACCCCTCCACTTT
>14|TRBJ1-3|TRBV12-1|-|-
CASSSGQGGNTIYF
TGTGCCAGCAGTTCCGGACAGGGGGGAAACACCATATATTTT
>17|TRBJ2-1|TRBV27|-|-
CASSARPGRGSYNEQFF
TGTGCCAGCAGTGCGCGACCGGGACGCGGCTCCTACAATGAGCAGTTCTTC
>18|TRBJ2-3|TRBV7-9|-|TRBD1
CASRQTGVGVWGTDTQYF
TGTGCCAGCAGACAGACAGGGGTTGGGGTATGGGGCACAGATACGCAGTATTTT
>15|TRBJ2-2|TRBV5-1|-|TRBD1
CASSEGQGTTGELFF
TGCGCCAGCAGCGAAGGACAGGGGACCACCGGGGAGCTGTTTTTT
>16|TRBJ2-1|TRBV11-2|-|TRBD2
CASSLVRAGGSSEQFF
TGTGCCAGCAGCTTAGTACGGGCGGGAGGCTCTAGTGAGCAGTTCTTC
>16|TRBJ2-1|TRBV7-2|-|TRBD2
CASSWVRLAGSNEQFF
TGTGCCAGCAGCTGGGTTCGGCTAGCGGGATCCAATGAGCAGTTCTTC
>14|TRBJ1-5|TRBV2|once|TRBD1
CASSGDRGKQPQHF
TGTGCCAGCAGTGGCGACAGGGGAAAGCAGCCCCAGCATTTT
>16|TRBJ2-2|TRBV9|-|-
CASSEFGRANTGELFF
TGTGCCAGCAGCGAGTTTGGCAGAGCCAACACCGGGGAGCTGTTTTTT
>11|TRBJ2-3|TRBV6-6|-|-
CASSNTDTQYF
TGTGCCAGCAGTAACACAGATACGCAGTATTTT
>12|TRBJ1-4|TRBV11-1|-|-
CASSSTREKLFF
TGTGCCAGCAGCTCGACGAGGGAAAAACTGTTTTTT
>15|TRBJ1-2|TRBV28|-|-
CASSLRGLGYYGYTF
TGTGCCAGCAGTTTGCGGGGCTTGGGCTACTATGGCTACACCTTC